A selection of T cell receptor beta chains follows, all from one sample in a study of graft-versus-host responses after intestinal transplantation. Profiled with immunoSEQ multiplex PCR; TCRdb holds only in-frame clones, not every one. The sample comprises about 6,700 clones, 89% of which are singletons, and less than 5% rests with the top ten. The material sequenced was PBMCs, taken just under 85 days after transplant. The receptors here all came from a human patient who received an intestinal transplant, so some T cells may come from the graft donor. The CDR3 runs from the conserved cysteine through the conserved F or W. The order of the fields is J gene, V gene, D gene, clone size, CDR3 DNA, CDR3 protein. A D gene is named only where the DNA matches it firmly. Not every row has a clone size; where given, it reads once, few, many or a size class.

>TRBJ1-1|TRBV10-2|.|.
TGCGCCAGCAGTGACAGGGGAGGGTATACTGAAGCTTTCTTT
CASSDRGGYTEAFF
>TRBJ1-3|TRBV7-2|.|.
TGTGCCAGCAGCCACGGGCAGGGAAACACCATATATTTT
CASSHGQGNTIYF
>TRBJ1-4|TRBV2|TRBD1|.
TGTGCCAGCAGGGCGACAGGGGGGATAGGAACTAATGAAAAACTGTTTTTT
CASRATGGIGTNEKLFF
>TRBJ1-1|TRBV28|TRBD1|.
TGTGCCAGCAGTTACCCGGGACAGGTGAACACTGAAGCTTTCTTT
CASSYPGQVNTEAFF
>TRBJ2-7|TRBV19|TRBD1|once
TGTGCCAGTGGACCGGCGACAGGGTGGGAGCAGTACTTC
CASGPATGWEQYF
>TRBJ1-2|TRBV27|TRBD1|.
TGTGCCAGCAGTTTGACAGGGGGTATATACTATGGCTACACCTTC
CASSLTGGIYYGYTF
>TRBJ2-7|TRBV6-6|TRBD2|.
TGTGCCAGCAGTTACGCCGCTAGCGGGGGCTGGGAGCAGTACTTC
CASSYAASGGWEQYF
>TRBJ2-7|TRBV5-4|.|.
TGTGCCAGCAGTGAAGACAGCTCCTACGAGCAGTACTTC
CASSEDSSYEQYF
>TRBJ2-5|TRBV4-1|TRBD2|.
TGCGCCAGCAGCCAATCTGCGACTAGCGGGGTAGAGACCCAGTACTTC
CASSQSATSGVETQYF
>TRBJ2-5|TRBV7-9|TRBD2|once
TGTGCCAGCAGCTTAACGGGGGGCCAAGAGACCCAGTACTTC
CASSLTGGQETQYF
>TRBJ2-2|TRBV27|TRBD2|.
TGTGCCAGCACCCCAAGTGGCGGGAGGGGCCCCGGGGAGCTGTTTTTT
CASTPSGGRGPGELFF
>TRBJ1-2|TRBV19|.|.
TGTGCCAGTAGTTCCTCGGGGACCGGCTATGGCTACACCTTC
CASSSSGTGYGYTF
>TRBJ2-7|TRBV9|.|once
TGTGCCAGCAGCGTAGATGGGTCCTACGAGCAGTACTTC
CASSVDGSYEQYF
>TRBJ2-7|TRBV27|TRBD1|.
TGTGCCAGCAGACATTCGACAGGGAATCTCCTCGTGCAGTACTTC
CASRHSTGNLLVQYF
>TRBJ1-2|TRBV28|.|once
TGTGCCAGCAGTTTTTCCCCCCTTTTGGGGCTTGGCTACACCTTC
CASSFSPLLGLGYTF